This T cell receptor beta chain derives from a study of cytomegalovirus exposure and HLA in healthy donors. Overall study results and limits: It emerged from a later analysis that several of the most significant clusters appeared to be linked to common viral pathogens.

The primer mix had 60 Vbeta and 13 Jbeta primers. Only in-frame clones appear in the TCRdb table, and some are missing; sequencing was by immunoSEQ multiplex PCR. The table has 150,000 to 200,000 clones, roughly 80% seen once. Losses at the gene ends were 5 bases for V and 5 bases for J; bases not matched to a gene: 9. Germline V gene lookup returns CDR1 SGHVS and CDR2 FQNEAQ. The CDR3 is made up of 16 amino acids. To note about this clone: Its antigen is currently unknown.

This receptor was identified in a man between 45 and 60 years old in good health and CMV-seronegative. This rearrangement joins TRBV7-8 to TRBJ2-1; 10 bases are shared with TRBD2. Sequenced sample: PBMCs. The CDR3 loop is CASSRLSGGSNNEQFF. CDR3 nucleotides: TGTGCCAGCAGCAGACTTAGCGGGGGGTCCAACAATGAGCAGTTCTTC.